This T cell receptor beta chain was found in a study of CD8 T cells in Susac syndrome. Study-level points and caveats: The relatively small number of individuals in the TCR sequencing and HLA analysis was acknowledged by the study.

High-throughput TCR beta sequencing covered peripheral CD8+ and CD4+ T cells. The patients who served as multiple sclerosis controls were treatment-naive and had stable or active relapsing-remitting disease that fulfilled the revised McDonald criteria. Random-hexamer reverse transcription was applied to about 0.45 to 1 ug RNA. An immunoSEQ multiplex PCR amplified TCR beta CDR3 over 54 Vbeta and 13 Jbeta. TCRdb recomputed calls from the immunoSEQ multiplex PCR reads with MiXCR, one row per CDR3 protein. The profile shows about 120,000 distinct CDR3 sequences, about 94% of them singletons. On this clonotype itself: Its antigen is unknown.

This CDR3 spans 17 amino acids. The V and J ends lost 4 bases and 0 bases, in that order; junction bases with no gene match: 10. The germline V gene encodes CDR1 MNHEY and CDR2 SVGEGT. The gene calls are TRBV6-2 or TRBV6-3 and TRBJ2-3; 7 bases are a match to TRBD1. The clonotype originates from a human donor with multiple sclerosis. The specimen sequenced was CD4+ T cells from PBMCs. Here the CDR3 reads CASSLYQQGSSTDTQYF. The CDR3 coding sequence is TGTGCCAGCAGTTTGTACCAACAGGGGAGTAGCACAGATACGCAGTATTTT.